The 26 T cell receptor beta chains presented below share a single source sample, sequenced in a study of shared clonotypes between healthy human individuals. The protocol was immunoSEQ multiplex PCR, while the TCRdb copy is restricted to in-frame clones and leaves out a portion. The top ten clones hold more than 0.35% of a sample with about 2.3 million clones, just under 95% of them seen once. Sequenced material: naive CD4+ T cells from PBMCs. Subset defined: CD45RA+ positively selected. These receptors originate from a man aged 18 to 29 in good health. Some clones in this sample may be carry-over from other donors' samples.

This chain links TRBV19 with TRBJ1-2, with D possibly TRBD1 on 5 matching bases. In germline, CDR1 is LNHDA, CDR2 SQIVND (reference sequence). The CDR3 runs 14 residues. Between the trimmed V and J ends, which lost 3 bases and 1 base, there was a span of 9 bases. The CDR3 DNA reads as TGTGCCAGTAGTATTGCAGGGCTTAACTATGGCTACACCTTC. Amino acid sequence: CASSIAGLNYGYTF.

Points on this clone: In the same sample, other DNA sequences code for this CDR3. The chain recombines TRBV9 with TRBJ1-3, with 7 positions matching TRBD1. This CDR3 has 14 residues. Germline V lookup: CDR1 SGDLS, CDR2 YYNGEE. V shed 3 bases, J shed 3 bases, and the junction held 3 bases outside the gene matches. The CDR3 loop is CASSARDSGNTIYF. The CDR3 region has the DNA TGTGCCAGCAGCGCCCGGGACAGTGGAAACACCATATATTTT.

The J gene is TRBJ2-7, the V gene TRBV10-2; 10 bases align to TRBD1. Germline V gene sequence: CDR1 WSHSY, CDR2 SAAADI. Unmatched junction bases numbered 5, after V lost 6 bases and J lost 3 bases. CDR3 length equals 14 residues. Here the CDR3 DNA reads TGCGCCAGCAGGGAGGGACAGGGGTTCTACGAGCAGTACTTC. Translation: CASREGQGFYEQYF.

The chain joins TRBV18 to TRBJ1-2; 9 bases align to TRBD1. Germline V gene lookup returns CDR1 KGHSH and CDR2 LQKENI. The CDR3 sequence is 16 residues long. J was trimmed by 2 bases and V by 2 bases; bases with no gene match: 6. CDR3: CASSPDRGERNYGYTF. In DNA form, the CDR3 reads TGTGCCAGCTCACCAGACAGGGGGGAACGAAACTATGGCTACACCTTC.

Comment on this clone: Additional DNA sequences in this sample encode the identical CDR3. This chain uses TRBV6-1 with TRBJ2-5; TRBD2 aligns across 10 bases. This CDR3 has 14 amino acids. The germline V gene encodes CDR1 MNHNS and CDR2 SASEGT. The ends lost 4 bases at V and 5 bases at J; junction bases unmatched: 4. This chain's CDR3 is CASSGAGGRETQYF. The CDR3 region has the DNA TGTGCCAGCAGTGGAGCGGGAGGGCGTGAGACCCAGTACTTC.

This clone was seen more than once but under ten times. The J gene is TRBJ1-1, the V gene TRBV29-1, with 7 bases that match TRBD1. Losses at the gene ends were 6 bases for V and 5 bases for J; bases not matched to a gene: 9. Germline V gene sequence: CDR1 SQVTM, CDR2 ANQGSEA. This CDR3 comprises 13 residues. The CDR3 here is CSVQGQGGTEAFF. The CDR3 bases are TGCAGCGTACAGGGGCAGGGGGGGACTGAAGCTTTCTTT.

The chain couples TRBV4-2 to TRBJ1-1; tentatively, D is TRBD1 (6 bases). The germline CDR1 and CDR2 sequences are LGHNA and YNFKEQ. Trimming pared 3 bases from V and 4 bases from J, leaving 15 bases between. The CDR3 totals 15 residues. CDR3 in amino acids: CASSQIIQGGTEAFF. CDR3 coding DNA: TGTGCCAGCAGCCAGATAATACAGGGTGGCACTGAAGCTTTCTTT.

V usage is TRBV7-3 and J usage is TRBJ2-6; possibly TRBD2 for D (6 bases). This CDR3 spans 16 amino acids. The V gene lost 4 bases and the J gene lost 12 bases, with 22 bases spanning the gap. Germline-derived CDR1 and CDR2 are SGHTA and FQGTGA. The CDR3 region is CASSSPLLGSPGVLTF. The DNA for the CDR3 is TGTGCCAGCAGCTCACCACTGCTCGGGAGTCCTGGCGTCCTGACTTTC.

With regard to this clone: Mismatch with germline at one junction end may stem from a read error. Additional DNA sequences in this sample encode the identical CDR3. The V and J genes are TRBV7-2 and TRBJ2-7; 9 bases match TRBD1. The V gene's germline CDR1 is SGHTA and CDR2 FQGNSA. The CDR3 sequence is 18 residues long. The CDR3, as DNA: TGTGCCAGCAGCTTTTGGCCGGTCCCGGGACAGGGCCCCTACGAGCAGTATTTC. It is translated as CASSFWPVPGQGPYEQYF.

J is TRBJ2-1 and V is TRBV5-1, with 8 bases aligning to TRBD1. This CDR3 contains 13 residues. The germline gives CDR1 SGHRS, CDR2 YFSETQ. The V segment lost 5 bases and the J segment 7 bases; nucleotides outside the gene matches: 5. DNA of the CDR3: TGCGCCAGCAGTACAGGGGGTTCGAATGAGCAGTTCTTC. Protein sequence: CASSTGGSNEQFF.

The chain uses TRBV10-3 and TRBJ2-7, with D tentatively TRBD1 (7 bases). V was cut by 3 bases and J by 5 bases, with 14 bases left in between. The CDR3 extends over 14 amino acids. Looked up from germline, CDR1 is ENHRY and CDR2 is SYGVKD. CDR3 region: CAISEGQDYDEQYF. CDR3 in DNA: TGTGCCATCAGTGAAGGACAGGACTACGACGAGCAGTACTTC.

The count of this clone is one. The CDR3, as DNA: TGTGCCAGCAGGACCAACCCCCGAAGAGAGACCCAGTACTTC. Translating it yields CASRTNPRRETQYF. The chain links TRBV2 to TRBJ2-5, with unresolved D. CDR1 and CDR2 from the germline V gene are SNHLY and FYNNEI. V lost 6 bases and J 4 bases, leaving 15 bases between the germline ends. The CDR3 runs to 14 residues.

The genes are TRBV11-2 and TRBJ2-5; 10 bases align to TRBD1. The CDR3 is 16 residues long. Germline V CDR1 and CDR2: SGHAT, FQNNGV. The ends lost 5 bases at V and 7 bases at J; junction bases unmatched: 13. CDR3 in DNA: TGTGCCAGCAGCACAGCCGGGACAGGGGTCCAGCGGACCCAGTACTTC. Its translation is CASSTAGTGVQRTQYF. The variable domain in full, with the rest retrieved from reference TRBV11-2 and TRBJ2-5, is EAGVAQSPRYKIIEKRQSVAFWCNPISGHATLYWYQQILGQGPKLLIQFQNNGVVDDSQLPKDRFSAERLKGVDSTLKIQPAKLEDSAVYLCASSTAGTGVQRTQYFGPGTRLLVL.

CDR3 coding DNA: TGTGCCAGCAGCTTGGAGGGTCAGTCCTACGAGCAGTACTTC. Its translation is CASSLEGQSYEQYF. The chain employs TRBV5-6 and TRBJ2-7, with D unresolved. Trimming shortened V by 0 bases and J by 1 base, and 8 bases separated the two germline ends. The CDR3 is made up of 14 amino acids. Per germline, CDR1 SGHDT and CDR2 YYEEEE.

The chain couples TRBV18 to TRBJ1-2, with 12 bases identical to TRBD1. Per the germline V gene, CDR1 is KGHSH and CDR2 is LQKENI. V lost 3 bases, J lost 3 bases, and 11 bases stayed unmatched. There are 18 residues in the CDR3. CDR3: CASSPYFGTGGSDYGYTF. The CDR3 coding sequence is TGTGCCAGCTCACCGTATTTCGGGACAGGGGGCAGCGACTATGGCTACACCTTC.

This rearrangement joins TRBV11-3 to TRBJ2-2; D gene ambiguous. The V gene lost 3 bases and the J gene lost 0 bases, with 8 bases spanning the gap. Germline loops: CDR1 SGHNT, CDR2 YENEEA. The CDR3 is made up of 15 amino acids. CDR3 sequence reads: CASSLVGSNTGELFF. Here the CDR3 DNA reads TGTGCCAGCAGCTTGGTGGGATCGAACACCGGGGAGCTGTTTTTT.

The CDR3, as DNA: TGTGCCAGCAGCACGAAGACAGGGGGCGTCACCGGGGAGCTGTTTTTT. Its protein is CASSTKTGGVTGELFF. The chain recombines TRBV5-4 with TRBJ2-2, with 10 bases lining up with TRBD1. The junction had 7 bases not matched to a gene; V was cut back by 4 bases and J by 4 bases. This CDR3 is built from 16 residues. Germline V gives CDR1 SGHNT, CDR2 YYREEE (reference sequence).

The chain combines TRBV7-9 with TRBJ1-5, with D perhaps TRBD1 (5 bases). Germline V gene sequence: CDR1 SEHNR, CDR2 FQNEAQ (reference sequence). Trimming shortened V by 3 bases and J by 7 bases, and 19 bases separated the two germline ends. The CDR3 runs to 16 residues. Here the CDR3 DNA reads TGTGCCAGCAGCTTGCAGGGCGGGGAAGTCAAACAGCCCCAGCATTTT. This gives the protein CASSLQGGEVKQPQHF.

V is TRBV15 and J is TRBJ1-5; D ambiguous. This CDR3 has 15 residues. CDR1 and CDR2 from the germline V gene are LNHNV and YYDKDF (reference sequence). V was shortened by 1 base and J by 4 bases, with 11 bases between the two germline ends. The CDR3 nucleotides are TGTGCCACCAGCAGAGCCGTGGGGTTGAATCAGCCCCAGCATTTT. Protein: CATSRAVGLNQPQHF.

The chain recombines TRBV25-1 with TRBJ1-2, with 11 nucleotides matching TRBD1. V trimming: 5 bases; J trimming: 7 bases; junction bases outside the gene matches: 12. CDR1 MGHDK and CDR2 SYGVNS come from the germline V gene. This CDR3 region has 16 residues. The CDR3 coding sequence is TGTGCCAGCAGTCCGACCGGGACAGGGGGTCGGGGTGGCTACACCTTC. Protein sequence: CASSPTGTGGRGGYTF.

This sequence joins TRBV7-2 and TRBJ2-5; D gene ambiguous. There are 14 residues in the CDR3. Germline V gene data show CDR1 as SGHTA and CDR2 as FQGNSA. Trimming pared 5 bases from V and 1 base from J, leaving 11 bases between. The CDR3 bases are TGTGCCAGCAGCCCAGGACGGAGCCAAGAGACCCAGTACTTC. Protein sequence: CASSPGRSQETQYF.

J is TRBJ2-5 and V is TRBV7-3; tentative D call: TRBD1 (5 bases). Germline V gives CDR1 SGHTA, CDR2 FQGTGA. Trimming left V 0 bases short and J 2 bases short, with 10 bases between. The CDR3 runs to 15 residues. The CDR3 sequence is CASSLTSRQQETQYF. The CDR3 coding sequence is TGTGCCAGCAGCTTAACGTCCCGACAGCAAGAGACCCAGTACTTC.

The chain recombines TRBV7-9 with TRBJ1-1; TRBD1 is a possible D gene (5 bases). Trimming took 2 bases from V and 4 from J, leaving 11 bases between them. The germline V gene has CDR1 SEHNR and CDR2 FQNEAQ (reference sequence). CDR3 size: 14 residues. This chain's CDR3 is CASSLLGPGTEAFF. In nucleotides, the CDR3 is TGTGCCAGCAGCTTACTGGGGCCCGGCACTGAAGCTTTCTTT.

The CDR3 reads CASSLSGRSARGELFF. CDR3 coding DNA: TGTGCCAGCAGTTTATCAGGGCGGTCCGCTCGGGGGGAGCTGTTTTTT. The V call is TRBV28, the J call TRBJ2-2; tentatively, D is TRBD1 (5 bases). The CDR3 length is 16 residues. Germline CDR1 reads MDHEN; CDR2 reads SYDVKM. V was trimmed by 1 base and J by 8 bases, leaving 17 bases between them.

This clone was counted a few times. The V and J genes are TRBV18 and TRBJ1-4, with D unclear. The V gene lost 4 bases and the J gene lost 6 bases, with 9 bases spanning the gap. The CDR3 covers 13 residues. Germline V gene sequence: CDR1 KGHSH, CDR2 LQKENI. This CDR3 reads CASSLRRDEKLFF. The CDR3 nucleotides read TGTGCCAGCTCACTTCGGCGGGATGAAAAACTGTTTTTT.

The V call is TRBV30, the J call TRBJ1-1; 9 nucleotides line up with TRBD1. J was trimmed by 10 bases and V by 3 bases; bases with no gene match: 6. This CDR3 has 12 residues. Germline V gene sequence: CDR1 GTSNPN, CDR2 SVGIG (reference sequence). CDR3 bases: TGTGCCTGGAGGAGGGACAGGGTTGCAGCTTTCTTT. Its protein product is CAWRRDRVAAFF.